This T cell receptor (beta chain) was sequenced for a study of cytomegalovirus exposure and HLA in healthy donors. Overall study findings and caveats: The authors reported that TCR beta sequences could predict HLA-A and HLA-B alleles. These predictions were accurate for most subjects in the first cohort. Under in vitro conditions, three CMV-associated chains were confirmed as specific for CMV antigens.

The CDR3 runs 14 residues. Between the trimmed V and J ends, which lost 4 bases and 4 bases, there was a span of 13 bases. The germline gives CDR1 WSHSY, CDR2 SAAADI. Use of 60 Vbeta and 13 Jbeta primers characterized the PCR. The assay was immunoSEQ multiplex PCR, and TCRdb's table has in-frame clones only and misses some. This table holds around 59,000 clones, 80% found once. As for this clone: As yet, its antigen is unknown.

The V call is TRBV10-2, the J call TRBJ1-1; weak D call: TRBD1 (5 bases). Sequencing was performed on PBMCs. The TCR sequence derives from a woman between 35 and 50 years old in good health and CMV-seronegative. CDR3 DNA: TGCGCCAGCAGTGTAGGACCAAGGGGCACTGAAGCTTTCTTT. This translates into CASSVGPRGTEAFF.